This TCR beta chain was sequenced during a study of glioma-infiltrating T cells after dendritic cell vaccination. The germline CDR1 and CDR2 sequences are SGHRS and YFSETQ. This CDR3 has 13 residues. V lost 4 bases, J lost 6 bases, and 3 bases stayed unmatched. Only in-frame clones appear in the TCRdb table, and some are missing; sequencing was by immunoSEQ multiplex PCR. The sample holds 55,000 to 75,000 clones; around 85% are singletons and the top ten take 15% to 18%. Indicated time point: after dendritic cell vaccination, including at tumor progression/relapse. The rearrangement joins TRBV5-1 to TRBJ1-2, with 10 bases aligning to TRBD1. The TCR comes from a human donor with glioblastoma. Sequencing was performed on blood, taken after dendritic cell vaccination. CDR3 loop: CASSRGTGDGYTF. The CDR3 coding sequence is TGCGCCAGCAGCAGAGGGACAGGGGATGGCTACACCTTC.